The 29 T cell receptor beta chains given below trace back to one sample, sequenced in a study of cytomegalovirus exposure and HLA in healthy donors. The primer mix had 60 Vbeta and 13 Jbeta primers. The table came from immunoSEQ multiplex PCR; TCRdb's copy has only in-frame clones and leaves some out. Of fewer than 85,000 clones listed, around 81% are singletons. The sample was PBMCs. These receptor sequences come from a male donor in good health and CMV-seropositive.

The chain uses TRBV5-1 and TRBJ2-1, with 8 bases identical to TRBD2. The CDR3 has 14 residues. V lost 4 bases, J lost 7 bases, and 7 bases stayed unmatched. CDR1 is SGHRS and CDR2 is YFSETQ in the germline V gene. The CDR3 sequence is CASSSLGLENEQFF. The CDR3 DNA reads TGCGCCAGCAGCAGCTTGGGACTAGAAAATGAGCAGTTCTTC. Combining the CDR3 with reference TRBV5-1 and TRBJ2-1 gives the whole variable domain KAGVTQTPRYLIKTRGQQVTLSCSPISGHRSVSWYQQTPGQGLQFLFEYFSETQRNKGNFPGRFSGRQFSNSRSEMNVSTLELGDSALYLCASSSLGLENEQFFGPGTRLTVL.

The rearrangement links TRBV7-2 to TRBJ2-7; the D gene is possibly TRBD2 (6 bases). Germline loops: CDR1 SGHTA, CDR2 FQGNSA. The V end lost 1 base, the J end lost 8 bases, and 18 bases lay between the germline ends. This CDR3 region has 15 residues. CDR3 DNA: TGTGCCAGCAGCTTAGGGGGGGAACTCCGAGGAAAGCAGTACTTC. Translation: CASSLGGELRGKQYF.

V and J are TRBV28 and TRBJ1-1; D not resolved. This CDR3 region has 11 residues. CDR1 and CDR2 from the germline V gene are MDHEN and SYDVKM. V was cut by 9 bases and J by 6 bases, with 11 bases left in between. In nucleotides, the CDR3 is TGTGCCAGTCACCAAGGAGCTGAAGCTTTCTTT. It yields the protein CASHQGAEAFF.

The CDR3 DNA follows: TGTGCCAGCAGTGAAGCCCGGCGGGGAAACACCATATATTTT. It translates to CASSEARRGNTIYF. The gene calls are TRBV6-1 and TRBJ1-3; D is unresolved. Per germline, CDR1 MNHNS and CDR2 SASEGT. This CDR3 has 14 amino acids. Trimming pared 0 bases from V and 4 bases from J, leaving 7 bases between.

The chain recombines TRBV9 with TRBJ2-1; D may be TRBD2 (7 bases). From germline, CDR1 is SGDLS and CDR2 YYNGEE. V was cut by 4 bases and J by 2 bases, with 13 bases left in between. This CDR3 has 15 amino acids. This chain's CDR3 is CASSPRGGAYNEQFF. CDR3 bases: TGTGCCAGCAGCCCGAGAGGGGGGGCCTACAATGAGCAGTTCTTC.

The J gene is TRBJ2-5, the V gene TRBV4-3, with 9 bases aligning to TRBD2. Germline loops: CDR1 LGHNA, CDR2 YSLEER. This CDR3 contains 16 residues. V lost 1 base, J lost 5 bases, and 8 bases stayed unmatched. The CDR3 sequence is CASSQGRGGLRETQYF. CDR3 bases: TGCGCCAGCAGCCAAGGGCGGGGGGGCCTCAGGGAGACCCAGTACTTC.

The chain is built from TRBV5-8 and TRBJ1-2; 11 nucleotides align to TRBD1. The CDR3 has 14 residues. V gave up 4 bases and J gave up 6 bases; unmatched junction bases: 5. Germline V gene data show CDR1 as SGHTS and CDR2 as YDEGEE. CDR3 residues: CASSRDRGIDGYTF. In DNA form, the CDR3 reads TGTGCCAGCAGCCGGGACAGGGGGATCGATGGCTACACCTTC.

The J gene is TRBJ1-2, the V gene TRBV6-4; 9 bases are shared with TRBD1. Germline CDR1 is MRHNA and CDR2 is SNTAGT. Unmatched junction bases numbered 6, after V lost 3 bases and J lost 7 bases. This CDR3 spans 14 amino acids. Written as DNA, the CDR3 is TGTGCCAGCAGTGAGGGACAGGGTAATAGTGGCTACACCTTC. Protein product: CASSEGQGNSGYTF.

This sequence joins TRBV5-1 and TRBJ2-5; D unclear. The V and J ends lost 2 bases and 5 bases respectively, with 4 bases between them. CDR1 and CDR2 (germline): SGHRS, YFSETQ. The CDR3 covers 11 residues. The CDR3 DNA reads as TGCGCCAGCAGCTTCCTGGAGACCCAGTACTTC. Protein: CASSFLETQYF.

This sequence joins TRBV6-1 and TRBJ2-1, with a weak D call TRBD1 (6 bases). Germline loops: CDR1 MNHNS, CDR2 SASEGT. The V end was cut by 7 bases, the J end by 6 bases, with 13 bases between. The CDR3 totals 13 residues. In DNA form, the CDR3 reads TGTGCCAGCAATACGGGACAAGGCAATGAGCAGTTCTTC. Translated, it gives CASNTGQGNEQFF.

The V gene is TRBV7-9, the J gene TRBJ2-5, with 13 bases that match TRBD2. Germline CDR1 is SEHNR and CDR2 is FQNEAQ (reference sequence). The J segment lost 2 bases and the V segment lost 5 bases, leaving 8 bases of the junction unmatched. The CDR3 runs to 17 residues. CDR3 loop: CASSPGLAGVVQETQYF. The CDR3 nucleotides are TGTGCCAGCAGCCCCGGACTAGCGGGAGTTGTTCAAGAGACCCAGTACTTC.

The CDR3 loop is CASSPDRDFSYEQYF. CDR3 bases: TGTGCCAGCAGCCCGGACCGGGACTTCTCCTACGAGCAGTACTTC. This rearrangement joins TRBV7-2 to TRBJ2-7; possibly TRBD2 for D (6 bases). CDR1 SGHTA and CDR2 FQGNSA come from the germline V gene. The CDR3 extends over 15 amino acids. V lost 5 bases to trimming and J lost 0 bases, with 14 bases between them.

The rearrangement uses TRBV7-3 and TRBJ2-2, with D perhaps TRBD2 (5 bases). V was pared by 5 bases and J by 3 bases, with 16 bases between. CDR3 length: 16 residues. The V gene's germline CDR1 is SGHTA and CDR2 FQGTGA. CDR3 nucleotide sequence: TGTGCCAGCAGCACCTACGCCGGGGTATACACCGGGGAGCTGTTTTTT. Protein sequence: CASSTYAGVYTGELFF.

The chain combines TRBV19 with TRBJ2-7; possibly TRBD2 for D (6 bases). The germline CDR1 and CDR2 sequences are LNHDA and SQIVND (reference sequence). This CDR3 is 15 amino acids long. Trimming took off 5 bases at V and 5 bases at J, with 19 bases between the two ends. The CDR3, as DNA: TGTGCCAGTAGTTATGTGAAATCGGGGGTCCACGAGCAGTACTTC. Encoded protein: CASSYVKSGVHEQYF.

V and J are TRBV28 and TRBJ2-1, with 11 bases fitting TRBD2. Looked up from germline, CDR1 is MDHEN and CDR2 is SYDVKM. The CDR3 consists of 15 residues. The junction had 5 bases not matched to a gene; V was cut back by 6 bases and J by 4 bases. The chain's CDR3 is CASRNIAGGYNEQFF. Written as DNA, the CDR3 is TGTGCCAGCAGGAACATAGCGGGAGGGTACAATGAGCAGTTCTTC. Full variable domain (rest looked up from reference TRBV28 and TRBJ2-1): DVKVTQSSRYLVKRTGEKVFLECVQDMDHENMFWYRQDPGLGLRLIYFSYDVKMKEKGDIPEGYSVSREKKERFSLILESASTNQTSMYLCASRNIAGGYNEQFFGPGTRLTVL.

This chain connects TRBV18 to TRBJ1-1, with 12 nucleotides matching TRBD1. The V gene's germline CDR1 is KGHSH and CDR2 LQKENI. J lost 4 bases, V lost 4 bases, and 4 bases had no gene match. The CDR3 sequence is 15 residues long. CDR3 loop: CASSLEGQGATEAFF. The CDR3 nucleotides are TGTGCCAGCTCACTAGAGGGACAGGGGGCCACTGAAGCTTTCTTT.

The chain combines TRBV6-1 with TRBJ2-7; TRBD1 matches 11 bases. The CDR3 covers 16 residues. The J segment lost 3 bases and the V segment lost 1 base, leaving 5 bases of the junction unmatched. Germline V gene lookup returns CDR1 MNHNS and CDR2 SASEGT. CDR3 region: CASSEETGTGGYEQYF. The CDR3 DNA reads TGTGCCAGCAGTGAAGAGACCGGGACAGGGGGCTACGAGCAGTACTTC.

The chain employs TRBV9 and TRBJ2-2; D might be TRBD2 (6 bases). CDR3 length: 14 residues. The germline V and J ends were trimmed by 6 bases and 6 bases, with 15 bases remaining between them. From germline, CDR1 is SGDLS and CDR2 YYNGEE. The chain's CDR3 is CASTPWREAGELFF. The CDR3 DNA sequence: TGTGCCAGCACCCCGTGGAGGGAGGCCGGGGAGCTGTTTTTT.

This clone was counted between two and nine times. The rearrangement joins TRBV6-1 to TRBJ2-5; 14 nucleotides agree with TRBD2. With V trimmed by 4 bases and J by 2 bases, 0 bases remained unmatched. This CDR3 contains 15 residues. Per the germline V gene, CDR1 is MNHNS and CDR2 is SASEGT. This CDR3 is CASSGLAGGQETQYF. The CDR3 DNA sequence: TGTGCCAGCAGTGGACTAGCGGGGGGGCAAGAGACCCAGTACTTC.

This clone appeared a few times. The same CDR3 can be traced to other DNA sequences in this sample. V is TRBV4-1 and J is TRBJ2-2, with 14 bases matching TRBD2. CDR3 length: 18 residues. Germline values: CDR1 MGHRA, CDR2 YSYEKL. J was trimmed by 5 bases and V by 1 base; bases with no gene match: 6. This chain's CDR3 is CASSQGGLAGVGTGELFF. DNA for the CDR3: TGCGCCAGCAGCCAAGGGGGACTAGCGGGGGTTGGGACCGGGGAGCTGTTTTTT.

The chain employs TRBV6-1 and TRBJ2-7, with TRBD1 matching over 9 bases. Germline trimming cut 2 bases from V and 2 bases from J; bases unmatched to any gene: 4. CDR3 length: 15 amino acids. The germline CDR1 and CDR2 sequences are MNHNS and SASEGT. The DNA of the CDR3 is TGTGCCAGCAGTGAACCGGGACAGGGAACCTACGAGCAGTACTTC. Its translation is CASSEPGQGTYEQYF.

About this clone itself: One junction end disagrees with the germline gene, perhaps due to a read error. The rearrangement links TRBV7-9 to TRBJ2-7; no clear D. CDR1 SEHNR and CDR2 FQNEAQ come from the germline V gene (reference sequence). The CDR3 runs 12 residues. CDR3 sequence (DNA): TGTTCCAGCAGCTATTCTTCGTACGAGCAGTACTTC. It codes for CSSSYSSYEQYF.

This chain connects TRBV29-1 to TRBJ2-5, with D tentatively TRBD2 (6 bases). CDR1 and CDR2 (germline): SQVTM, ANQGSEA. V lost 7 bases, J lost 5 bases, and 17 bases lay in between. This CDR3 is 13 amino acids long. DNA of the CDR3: TGCAGCGCCCAGGGAGGACTGGGCGAGACCCAGTACTTC. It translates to CSAQGGLGETQYF.

In nucleotides, the CDR3 is TGTGCCAGCAGCCAAGATCTGACAGTCAATCAGCCCCAGCATTTT. Amino acid sequence: CASSQDLTVNQPQHF. V gene TRBV4-2 combines with J gene TRBJ1-5; perhaps TRBD1 as D (5 bases). V was cut by 0 bases and J by 3 bases, with 9 bases left in between. CDR3 size: 15 residues. Germline V gives CDR1 LGHNA, CDR2 YNFKEQ.

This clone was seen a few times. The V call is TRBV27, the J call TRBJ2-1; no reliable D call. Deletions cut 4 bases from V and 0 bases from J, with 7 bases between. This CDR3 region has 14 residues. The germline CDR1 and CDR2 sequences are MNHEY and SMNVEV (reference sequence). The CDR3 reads CASSSPSSYNEQFF. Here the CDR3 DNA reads TGTGCCAGCAGTTCCCCTAGCTCCTACAATGAGCAGTTCTTC.

This chain's CDR3 is CAWSGGYGLIGYTF. CDR3 DNA: TGTGCCTGGTCAGGGGGTTATGGTCTTATTGGCTACACCTTC. The gene calls are TRBV30 and TRBJ1-2, with TRBD1 matching over 7 bases. The CDR3 contains 14 residues. Trimming removed 5 bases from V and 7 bases from J; junction bases left unmatched: 13. Germline loops: CDR1 GTSNPN, CDR2 SVGIG (reference sequence).

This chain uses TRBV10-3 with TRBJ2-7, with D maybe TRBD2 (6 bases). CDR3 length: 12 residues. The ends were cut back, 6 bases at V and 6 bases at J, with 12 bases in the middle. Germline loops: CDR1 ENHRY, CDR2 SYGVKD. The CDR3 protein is CAISPGAGEQYF. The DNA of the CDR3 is TGTGCCATCAGCCCAGGAGCGGGCGAGCAGTACTTC.

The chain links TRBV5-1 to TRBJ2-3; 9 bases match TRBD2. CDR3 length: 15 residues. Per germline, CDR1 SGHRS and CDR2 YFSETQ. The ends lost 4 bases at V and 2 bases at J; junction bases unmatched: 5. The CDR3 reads CASSGRGGDTDTQYF. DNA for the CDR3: TGCGCCAGCAGCGGGCGGGGGGGCGACACAGATACGCAGTATTTT. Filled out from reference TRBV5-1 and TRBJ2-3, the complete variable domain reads KAGVTQTPRYLIKTRGQQVTLSCSPISGHRSVSWYQQTPGQGLQFLFEYFSETQRNKGNFPGRFSGRQFSNSRSEMNVSTLELGDSALYLCASSGRGGDTDTQYFGPGTRLTVL.

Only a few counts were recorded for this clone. In nucleotides, the CDR3 is TGTGCCAGCAGCCCGCTAGGGGGATTAAATTCACCCCTCCACTTT. Protein: CASSPLGGLNSPLHF. This chain uses TRBV5-6 with TRBJ1-6; TRBD1 is a possible D gene (6 bases). The V end was cut by 4 bases, the J end by 7 bases, with 15 bases between. The CDR3 has 15 residues. In germline, CDR1 is SGHDT, CDR2 YYEEEE.